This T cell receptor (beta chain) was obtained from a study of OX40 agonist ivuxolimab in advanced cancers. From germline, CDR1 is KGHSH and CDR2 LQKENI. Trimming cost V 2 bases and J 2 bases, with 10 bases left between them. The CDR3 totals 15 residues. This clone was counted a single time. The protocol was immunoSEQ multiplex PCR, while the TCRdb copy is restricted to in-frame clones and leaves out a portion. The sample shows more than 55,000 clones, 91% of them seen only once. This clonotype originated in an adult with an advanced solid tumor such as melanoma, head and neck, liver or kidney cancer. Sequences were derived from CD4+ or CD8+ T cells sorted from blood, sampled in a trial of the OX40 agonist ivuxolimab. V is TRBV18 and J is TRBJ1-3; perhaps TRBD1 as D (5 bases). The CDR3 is CASSPMTDTGNTIYF. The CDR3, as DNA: TGTGCCAGCTCACCAATGACAGACACTGGAAACACCATATATTTT.